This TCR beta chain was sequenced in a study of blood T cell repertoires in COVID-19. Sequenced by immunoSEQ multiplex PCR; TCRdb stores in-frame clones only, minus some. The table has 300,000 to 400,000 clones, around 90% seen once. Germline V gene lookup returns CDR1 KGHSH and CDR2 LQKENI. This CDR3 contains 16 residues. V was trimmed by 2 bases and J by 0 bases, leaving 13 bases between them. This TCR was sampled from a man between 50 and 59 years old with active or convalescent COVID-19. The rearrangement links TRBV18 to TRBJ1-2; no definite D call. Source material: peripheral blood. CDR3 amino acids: CASSPIGELTNYGYTF. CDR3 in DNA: TGTGCCAGCTCACCAATAGGAGAGCTCACTAACTATGGCTACACCTTC.